This T cell receptor beta chain was recorded in a study of post-analysis software for immune sequencing data. General observations from the study: The study found TRBV5-6, TRBV5-1 and TRBV20-1 among four to six TRBV segments more frequent in patients than controls. Multiple sclerosis patients showed significantly lower normalized Chao1 diversity than controls did.

This clonotype was counted only a few times. What it recognizes is unknown. Unique molecular identifiers were present in the TCR beta cDNA libraries. TCRdb re-called the PCR reads through MiXCR, storing one row per CDR3 protein. This table has some 690,000 distinct CDR3 sequences, less than 35% appearing once. V was cut by 6 bases and J by 2 bases, with 17 bases left in between. The CDR3 is 16 residues long. Sequencing was carried out using blood. The chain links TRBV12-3 or TRBV12-4 to TRBJ1-5, with D possibly matching TRBD1 (5 bases). The sequence came from a girl aged 10-17 years with multiple sclerosis. DNA of the CDR3: TGTGCCAGCAGCGACCTAGCGGGACTGCGCAATCAGCCCCAGCATTTT. Translation: CASSDLAGLRNQPQHF.